The sequence of this T cell receptor (beta chain) was determined in a study of OX40 agonist ivuxolimab in advanced cancers. Overall study context: Among those enrolled, mean age was around 60 years (range 23 to 79) and over 70% were male. Notes on the study in general: Certain nonresponders additionally had low normalized T-cell clonal expansion.

Sequencing was performed with immunoSEQ multiplex PCR; in TCRdb, only in-frame clones are kept and a portion is missing. The profile covers some 100,000 clones, with about 88% appearing a single time and 0.7% to 0.95% taken by the ten largest. CDR1 and CDR2 (germline): LNHDA, SQIVND (reference sequence). The CDR3 loop spans 15 amino acids. V gave up 9 bases and J gave up 3 bases, with 17 bases separating them. A word on this clone: What it binds is unknown.

The receptor comes from an adult with an advanced solid tumor such as melanoma, head and neck, liver or kidney cancer. Here the sequenced sample was CD4+ or CD8+ T cells sorted from blood, taken in a trial of the OX40 agonist ivuxolimab. The rearrangement links TRBV19 to TRBJ1-4; D possibly corresponds to TRBD1 (5 bases). CDR3 DNA: TGTGCCAGCTCACGGGGGGAGGGAGCTAATGAAAAACTGTTTTTT. Encoded protein: CASSRGEGANEKLFF.